Below, one T cell receptor (beta chain) is given with its context. This sample is drawn from a study of blood T cell repertoires in COVID-19. Study background: Acute and convalescent COVID-19 samples came from the United States, Italy and Spain. PBMCs, B-cell-depleted T cells, or T cells provided the cDNA or gDNA that made up the material.

Seattle enrolled patients during active infection and tracked them longitudinally. Assay used: immunoSEQ multiplex PCR; TCRdb lists only in-frame clones, some missing. This table has under 200,000 clones, 70% to 90% appearing once. Germline values: CDR1 LGHNA, CDR2 YNFKEQ. Trimming took off 3 bases at V and 8 bases at J, with 19 bases between the two ends. There are 15 residues in the CDR3. The rearrangement joins TRBV4-2 to TRBJ1-2; maybe TRBD1 (5 bases). The clonotype was recovered from a woman aged 55-75 years with COVID-19, enrolled during active disease. Sequencing was performed on peripheral blood. CDR3 nucleotide sequence: TGTGCCAGCAGCCACTCGGACACCTTGGCGTGGGGCTACACCTTC. This translates into CASSHSDTLAWGYTF.